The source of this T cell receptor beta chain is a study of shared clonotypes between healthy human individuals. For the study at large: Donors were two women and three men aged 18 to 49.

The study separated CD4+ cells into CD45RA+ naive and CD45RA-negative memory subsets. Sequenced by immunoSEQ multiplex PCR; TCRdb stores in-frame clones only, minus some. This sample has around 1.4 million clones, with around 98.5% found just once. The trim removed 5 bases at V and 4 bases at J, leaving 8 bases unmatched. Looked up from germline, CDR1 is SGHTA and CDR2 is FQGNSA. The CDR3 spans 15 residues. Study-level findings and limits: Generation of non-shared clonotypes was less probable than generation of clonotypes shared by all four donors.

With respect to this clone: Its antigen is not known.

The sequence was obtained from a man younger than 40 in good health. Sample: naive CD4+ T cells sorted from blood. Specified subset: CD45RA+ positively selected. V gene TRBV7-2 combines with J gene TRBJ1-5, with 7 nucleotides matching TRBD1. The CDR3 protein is CASSKVSTGNQPQHF. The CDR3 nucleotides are TGTGCCAGCAGCAAAGTTTCGACAGGGAATCAGCCCCAGCATTTT.